The 20 T cell receptor beta chains below all came from one sample that was sequenced in a study of cytotoxic CD8 clonotypes in ibrutinib-treated CLL. The table came from immunoSEQ multiplex PCR; TCRdb's copy has only in-frame clones and leaves some out. This sample yields about 120,000 clones, of which 70% to 90% are seen a single time; around 2.1% belongs to the top ten. Sample: PBMCs, taken after 24 months of ibrutinib treatment. All receptors derive from a human donor with chronic lymphocytic leukemia.

The chain uses TRBV6-1 and TRBJ1-5, with TRBD1 matching 7 bases. V lost 6 bases to trimming and J lost 6 bases; unmatched junction nucleotides: 11. The CDR3 sequence is 15 residues long. CDR1 is MNHNS, CDR2 SASEGT, per germline. The CDR3 sequence is CASRATTGLRQPQHF. The CDR3 region has the DNA TGTGCCAGCAGGGCAACGACAGGGTTACGTCAGCCCCAGCATTTT.

The CDR3: CASSQPGQGAVGGYTF. CDR3 DNA: TGTGCCAGCAGTCAGCCGGGACAGGGGGCGGTAGGCGGCTACACCTTC. The gene calls are TRBV28 and TRBJ1-2, with 12 nucleotides matching TRBD1. Germline trimming cut 5 bases from V and 8 bases from J; bases unmatched to any gene: 12. The germline gives CDR1 MDHEN, CDR2 SYDVKM. This CDR3 comprises 16 residues.

V is TRBV4-3 and J is TRBJ2-1; D possibly matches TRBD1 or TRBD2 (5 bases each). Germline V gene data show CDR1 as LGHNA and CDR2 as YSLEER. Trimming took off 0 bases at V and 3 bases at J, with 15 bases between the two ends. This CDR3 has 17 residues. DNA of the CDR3: TGCGCCAGCAGCCAAGATCCAGGGACCCAAATCTACAATGAGCAGTTCTTC. It specifies CASSQDPGTQIYNEQFF.

The chain combines TRBV5-6 with TRBJ1-3, with D perhaps matching TRBD1 (5 bases). Germline V CDR1 and CDR2: SGHDT, YYEEEE. The CDR3 totals 15 residues. V was cut by 6 bases and J by 1 base, with 14 bases left in between. CDR3 sequence reads: CASTPLGGSGNTIYF. The DNA for the CDR3 is TGTGCCAGCACCCCCTTGGGGGGATCTGGAAACACCATATATTTT.

This clone was picked up one time. J is TRBJ1-1 and V is TRBV11-3; the match to TRBD1 covers 9 bases. The CDR3 runs 13 residues. The J segment lost 8 bases and the V segment lost 5 bases, leaving 6 bases of the junction unmatched. The germline V gene has CDR1 SGHNT and CDR2 YENEEA. The CDR3 bases are TGTGCCAGCAGCCTTGGGACAGGGAGAGAAGCTTTCTTT. This encodes CASSLGTGREAFF.

The V call is TRBV10-3, the J call TRBJ1-5, with a tentative D call TRBD1 (6 bases). CDR1 and CDR2 (germline): ENHRY, SYGVKD. V lost 2 bases, J lost 4 bases, and 12 bases lay in between. The CDR3 contains 15 residues. CDR3 bases: TGTGCCATCAGTGAGAAACAGGGCAGGAATCAGCCCCAGCATTTT. Its protein is CAISEKQGRNQPQHF.

The rearrangement joins TRBV14 to TRBJ2-1; possible D gene TRBD2, 6 bases. CDR1 is SGHDN, CDR2 FVKESK, per germline. Trimming took 1 base from V and 7 from J, leaving 20 bases between them. This CDR3 contains 17 residues. CDR3: CASSQVLTTGSLNEQFF. The CDR3 DNA sequence: TGTGCCAGCAGCCAAGTTCTAACTACCGGGAGCTTAAATGAGCAGTTCTTC.

This clone was picked up a small number of times. The chain recombines TRBV15 with TRBJ1-5, with D perhaps matching TRBD1 (6 bases). Germline CDR1 is LNHNV and CDR2 is YYDKDF (reference sequence). This CDR3 has 14 residues. Trimming removed 1 base from V and 7 bases from J, with 11 bases in between. The CDR3: CATSRAGAGQPQHF. Written as DNA, the CDR3 is TGTGCCACCAGCAGAGCGGGGGCTGGACAGCCCCAGCATTTT.

This chain joins TRBV19 and TRBJ1-5; 10 bases map to TRBD1. Germline loops: CDR1 LNHDA, CDR2 SQIVND (reference sequence). Unmatched junction bases numbered 7, after V lost 4 bases and J lost 1 base. The CDR3 sequence is 17 residues long. The CDR3 DNA is TGTGCCAGTAGTACTGGACAGGGGGGATTAAGCAATCAGCCCCAGCATTTT. This translates into CASSTGQGGLSNQPQHF.

The chain uses TRBV7-8 and TRBJ2-1, with 7 bases fitting TRBD2. V shed 0 bases and J 5 bases; nucleotides not matched to a gene: 13. Germline V gives CDR1 SGHVS, CDR2 FQNEAQ. The CDR3 is 18 amino acids. CDR3 nucleotide sequence: TGTGCCAGCAGCTTAGCGCGGTGGAGGACTAGGGTAAACAATGAGCAGTTCTTC. Its protein is CASSLARWRTRVNNEQFF. The full variable domain, completed using reference TRBV7-8 and TRBJ2-1, is GAGVSQSPRYKVAKRGQDVALRCDPISGHVSLFWYQQALGQGPEFLTYFQNEAQLDKSGLPSDRFFAERPEGSVSTLKIQRTQQEDSAVYLCASSLARWRTRVNNEQFFGPGTRLTVL.

This clone is a singleton in its sample. The genes are TRBV6-5 and TRBJ1-1, with a possible D match to TRBD1 (6 bases). V was trimmed by 0 bases and J by 4 bases, leaving 12 bases between them. Germline CDR1 reads MNHEY; CDR2 reads SVGAGI. The CDR3 contains 15 residues. In DNA form, the CDR3 reads TGTGCCAGCAGTTACTCGCTCCAGGGGACCACTGAAGCTTTCTTT. This translates into CASSYSLQGTTEAFF.

The chain couples TRBV2 to TRBJ1-6; D gene unclear. With 1 base removed from V and 0 bases from J, the gap between germline ends came to 10 bases. Germline lookup yields CDR1 SNHLY and CDR2 FYNNEI. The CDR3 length is 17 residues. The CDR3 protein is CASSEVTVSSYNSPLHF. The CDR3 coding sequence is TGTGCCAGCAGTGAAGTTACAGTGAGCTCCTATAATTCACCCCTCCACTTT.

This clone showed up just once. CDR3 residues: CATSRDLGSGGYEQYF. The CDR3 nucleotides read TGTGCCACCAGCAGAGACCTAGGGTCAGGAGGGTACGAGCAGTACTTC. The V gene is TRBV15, the J gene TRBJ2-7, with D possibly matching TRBD2 (6 bases). V lost 0 bases, J lost 4 bases, and 16 bases lay in between. The CDR3 contains 16 residues. Germline V gene sequence: CDR1 LNHNV, CDR2 YYDKDF (reference sequence).

V and J are TRBV6-6 and TRBJ2-2, with 11 bases that match TRBD1. This CDR3 is 15 amino acids long. J gave up 9 bases and V 4 bases, and 7 bases lay outside the gene matches. Germline assignment: CDR1 MNHNY and CDR2 SVGAGI (reference sequence). CDR3 loop: CASSLGQGAVRELFF. DNA of the CDR3: TGTGCCAGCAGTTTAGGACAGGGGGCGGTAAGGGAGCTGTTTTTT.

The rearrangement joins TRBV28 to TRBJ2-7; TRBD1 agrees at 12 bases. Germline V gives CDR1 MDHEN, CDR2 SYDVKM. V gave up 4 bases and J gave up 6 bases; unmatched junction bases: 7. The CDR3 runs 15 residues. This CDR3 is CASSSTGTGGAEQYF. The DNA of the CDR3 is TGTGCCAGCAGTTCGACCGGGACAGGGGGCGCCGAGCAGTACTTC. Combining the CDR3 with reference TRBV28 and TRBJ2-7 gives the whole variable domain DVKVTQSSRYLVKRTGEKVFLECVQDMDHENMFWYRQDPGLGLRLIYFSYDVKMKEKGDIPEGYSVSREKKERFSLILESASTNQTSMYLCASSSTGTGGAEQYFGPGTRLTVT.

V gene TRBV27 combines with J gene TRBJ2-6; D unresolved. The CDR3 contains 15 residues. Germline V gene lookup returns CDR1 MNHEY and CDR2 SMNVEV (reference sequence). V lost 5 bases, J lost 4 bases, and 12 bases lay in between. DNA of the CDR3: TGTGCCAGCAGTCCAAGGATGTCAGGGGCCAACGTCCTGACTTTC. Translating gives CASSPRMSGANVLTF.

The chain employs TRBV21-1 and TRBJ2-7; the DNA was not used to check the table's D call, TRBD2. TRBV21-1 is recorded as a pseudogene. This CDR3 contains 15 residues. CDR3 region: CASSSHRRVSYEQYF. In nucleotides, the CDR3 is TGTGCCAGCAGCTCCCATCGACGGGTCTCCTACGAGCAGTACTTC.

The chain has TRBV5-4 and TRBJ2-7, with D maybe TRBD1 (6 bases). The CDR3 extends over 15 amino acids. The germline CDR1 and CDR2 sequences are SGHNT and YYREEE (reference sequence). The V end lost 2 bases, the J end lost 1 base, and 13 bases lay between the germline ends. The CDR3 region has the DNA TGTGCCAGCAGCTTAAAGTCCCAGGGGTCCTACGAGCAGTACTTC. Translated: CASSLKSQGSYEQYF.

The gene calls are TRBV9 and TRBJ1-2; no reliable D call. The CDR3 covers 13 residues. Trimming shortened V by 0 bases and J by 5 bases, and 8 bases separated the two germline ends. Germline V gene lookup returns CDR1 SGDLS and CDR2 YYNGEE. The CDR3 DNA is TGTGCCAGCAGCGTAGCTTTGGGGTATGGCTACACCTTC. Amino acid sequence: CASSVALGYGYTF.

The chain uses TRBV19 and TRBJ2-1, with 7 nucleotides matching TRBD2. The CDR3 runs 16 residues. The V segment lost 2 bases and the J segment 9 bases; nucleotides outside the gene matches: 13. Germline V gives CDR1 LNHDA, CDR2 SQIVND (reference sequence). This CDR3 is CASSIQVRTSSAEQFF. The CDR3 bases are TGTGCCAGTAGTATACAGGTTCGGACTAGTTCGGCTGAGCAGTTCTTC.